A selection of T cell receptor beta chains follows, all from one sample in a study of blood T cell repertoires in COVID-19. Sequenced by immunoSEQ multiplex PCR; TCRdb stores in-frame clones only, minus some. The sample has tens of thousands of clones, 86% seen once; the top ten hold under 1.5%. The source material was peripheral blood. These receptors all stem from a woman of 80 years or more with acute or convalescent COVID-19. Each CDR3 is given with its conserved first and last residue. The D gene is left open where the match is weak. Clone size is not always given. Where it is, it says once, few, many or a class for expanded clones.

cdr3_nt: TGTGCCAGCACCCAGGGGGACCTGTGGAACACCATATATTTT; cdr3_aa: CASTQGDLWNTIYF; clone_size: -; v_call: TRBV9; j_call: TRBJ1-3; d_call: TRBD1
cdr3_nt: TGTGCCAGCAGCTTGAGGGCAAGCGGGAACCTAGCGGAGACCCAGTACTTC; cdr3_aa: CASSLRASGNLAETQYF; clone_size: once; v_call: TRBV5-5; j_call: TRBJ2-5; d_call: TRBD2
cdr3_nt: TGCGCCAGTACGCGGGGACCCTACTCTGAGCAGTTCTTC; cdr3_aa: CASTRGPYSEQFF; clone_size: -; v_call: TRBV10-1; j_call: TRBJ2-1; d_call: -
cdr3_nt: TGCGCCAGCAGTCAATCGGCAGGGGCAAGGAATTCACCCCTCCACTTT; cdr3_aa: CASSQSAGARNSPLHF; clone_size: -; v_call: TRBV23-1; j_call: TRBJ1-6; d_call: -
cdr3_nt: TGTGCCAGCAGCTCCCGAGAGGTTTGGAACACTGAAGCTTTCTTT; cdr3_aa: CASSSREVWNTEAFF; clone_size: -; v_call: TRBV7-8; j_call: TRBJ1-1; d_call: -
cdr3_nt: TGTGCCAGCAGCCAAGGCGGTAGCAATCAGCCCCAGCATTTT; cdr3_aa: CASSQGGSNQPQHF; clone_size: once; v_call: TRBV3-1/TRBV3-2; j_call: TRBJ1-5; d_call: -
cdr3_nt: TGTGCCAGTAGCCCGGGAAGTAGCTCCTACGAGCAGTACTTC; cdr3_aa: CASSPGSSSYEQYF; clone_size: -; v_call: TRBV19; j_call: TRBJ2-7; d_call: -
cdr3_nt: TGTGCCAGCAGCGAACAGCTGAACACTGAAGCTTTCTTT; cdr3_aa: CASSEQLNTEAFF; clone_size: -; v_call: TRBV9; j_call: TRBJ1-1; d_call: -
cdr3_nt: TGTGCTAGTGCCCCCCAGGGGGGGAACACTGAAGCTTTCTTT; cdr3_aa: CASAPQGGNTEAFF; clone_size: -; v_call: TRBV12-5; j_call: TRBJ1-1; d_call: TRBD1
cdr3_nt: TGTGCCAGCAGCGTAAAACGGGAGGGCTTCTCGGAGCAGTTCTTC; cdr3_aa: CASSVKREGFSEQFF; clone_size: -; v_call: TRBV9; j_call: TRBJ2-1; d_call: TRBD2
cdr3_nt: TGTGCCAGCAGCCAAGCCGGCGGGGGTCGGGGCTACACCTTC; cdr3_aa: CASSQAGGGRGYTF; clone_size: once; v_call: TRBV3-1/TRBV3-2; j_call: TRBJ1-2; d_call: -
cdr3_nt: TGTGCCAGCAGCCCCAGCAATGAGCAGTTCTTC; cdr3_aa: CASSPSNEQFF; clone_size: -; v_call: TRBV7-2; j_call: TRBJ2-1; d_call: -
cdr3_nt: TGTGCCAGTAGTATACAGGGCTCAGGGGCCAACGTCCTGACTTTC; cdr3_aa: CASSIQGSGANVLTF; clone_size: -; v_call: TRBV19; j_call: TRBJ2-6; d_call: -
cdr3_nt: TGTGCCAGCAGTAACAGAGTTAGCTCCTACAATGAGCAGTTCTTC; cdr3_aa: CASSNRVSSYNEQFF; clone_size: -; v_call: TRBV2; j_call: TRBJ2-1; d_call: -
cdr3_nt: TGTGCCAGCAGCCCAAACAGGGGGGGTGGCTACACCTTC; cdr3_aa: CASSPNRGGGYTF; clone_size: -; v_call: TRBV5-4; j_call: TRBJ1-2; d_call: TRBD1
cdr3_nt: TGTGCCAGCAGCTTAGCGGGGGCTGGCAATCAGCCCCAGCATTTT; cdr3_aa: CASSLAGAGNQPQHF; clone_size: -; v_call: TRBV7-2; j_call: TRBJ1-5; d_call: -
cdr3_nt: TGTGCCACCAGGGCGGGATACCCGAACACTGAAGCTTTCTTT; cdr3_aa: CATRAGYPNTEAFF; clone_size: -; v_call: TRBV24-1; j_call: TRBJ1-1; d_call: -
cdr3_nt: TGCGCCAGCAGCTCGACAGGAAGCTCGGAAGCTTTCTTT; cdr3_aa: CASSSTGSSEAFF; clone_size: -; v_call: TRBV5-1; j_call: TRBJ1-1; d_call: -
cdr3_nt: TGTGCCAGCAGTATCCCGGGGCCAGGGGGTGTCGGGGAGCTGTTTTTT; cdr3_aa: CASSIPGPGGVGELFF; clone_size: -; v_call: TRBV6-2/TRBV6-3; j_call: TRBJ2-2; d_call: TRBD1
cdr3_nt: TGTGCCAGCAGCGCCGTCCCGGGAACAGGGCCCTACGAGCAGTACTTC; cdr3_aa: CASSAVPGTGPYEQYF; clone_size: once; v_call: TRBV5-5; j_call: TRBJ2-7; d_call: -
cdr3_nt: TGTGCCAGCAGCTTGACGGGTGAAGCTTTCTTT; cdr3_aa: CASSLTGEAFF; clone_size: once; v_call: TRBV11-2; j_call: TRBJ1-1; d_call: -
cdr3_nt: TGTGCCAGCAGCCCGACGCAGGGGACGGGCTCACCCCTCCACTTT; cdr3_aa: CASSPTQGTGSPLHF; clone_size: few; v_call: TRBV5-4; j_call: TRBJ1-6; d_call: -
cdr3_nt: TGTGCCAGTAGTCGGGAGGAAATTAATCAGCCCCAGCATTTT; cdr3_aa: CASSREEINQPQHF; clone_size: -; v_call: TRBV19; j_call: TRBJ1-5; d_call: -
cdr3_nt: TGTGCCAGCGATTCCGGGACAGGGGTGCCGGGGGCCAACGTCCTGACTTTC; cdr3_aa: CASDSGTGVPGANVLTF; clone_size: -; v_call: TRBV3-1/TRBV3-2; j_call: TRBJ2-6; d_call: TRBD1
cdr3_nt: TGTGCCAGTAGTATAGACACCAGCGGGGTAACAGATACGCAGTATTTT; cdr3_aa: CASSIDTSGVTDTQYF; clone_size: -; v_call: TRBV19; j_call: TRBJ2-3; d_call: TRBD2
cdr3_nt: TGTGCCAGCAGCTCGACAGGGGAATATGGCTACACCTTC; cdr3_aa: CASSSTGEYGYTF; clone_size: -; v_call: TRBV11-2; j_call: TRBJ1-2; d_call: TRBD1
cdr3_nt: TGTGCCAGCAGCTTTCGGATAGCGGGGGATGAGCAGTACTTC; cdr3_aa: CASSFRIAGDEQYF; clone_size: -; v_call: TRBV5-6; j_call: TRBJ2-7; d_call: TRBD2
cdr3_nt: TGTGCCAGCAGCCGAAGCGGGGGGGCCGGCGAGCAGTACTTC; cdr3_aa: CASSRSGGAGEQYF; clone_size: -; v_call: TRBV11-2; j_call: TRBJ2-7; d_call: TRBD2
cdr3_nt: TGTGCCAGCAGTAGGGACAAAAGTAATCAGCCCCAGCATTTT; cdr3_aa: CASSRDKSNQPQHF; clone_size: -; v_call: TRBV2; j_call: TRBJ1-5; d_call: -
cdr3_nt: TGTGCCAGCAGCTCCCCCACACAGGCCAACACTGAAGCTTTCTTT; cdr3_aa: CASSSPTQANTEAFF; clone_size: -; v_call: TRBV5-4; j_call: TRBJ1-1; d_call: -
cdr3_nt: TGTGCCAGCAGCCAACCGGGACTCTCCTACGAGCAGTACTTC; cdr3_aa: CASSQPGLSYEQYF; clone_size: -; v_call: TRBV6-5; j_call: TRBJ2-7; d_call: -
cdr3_nt: TGTGCCAGTAGTACGGGACAGGGCGTCTACGAGCAGTACTTC; cdr3_aa: CASSTGQGVYEQYF; clone_size: few; v_call: TRBV19; j_call: TRBJ2-7; d_call: TRBD1
cdr3_nt: TGCGCCAGCAGCCCACGTCTAGCGGGTACCGGGGAGCTGTTTTTT; cdr3_aa: CASSPRLAGTGELFF; clone_size: medium-sized; v_call: TRBV5-1; j_call: TRBJ2-2; d_call: TRBD2
cdr3_nt: TGTGCCAGCCGAAAGGTTTCGGGACAGGGCGATACGCAGTATTTT; cdr3_aa: CASRKVSGQGDTQYF; clone_size: -; v_call: TRBV7-2; j_call: TRBJ2-3; d_call: TRBD1
cdr3_nt: TGTGCCAGCAGCTCAGGGACAGGGGTTAAGTCGAATGAGCAGTTCTTC; cdr3_aa: CASSSGTGVKSNEQFF; clone_size: -; v_call: TRBV7-3; j_call: TRBJ2-1; d_call: TRBD1
cdr3_nt: TGTGCCTGGAGTACCTCCTGGGACAGCTCCTACAATGAGCAGTTCTTC; cdr3_aa: CAWSTSWDSSYNEQFF; clone_size: -; v_call: TRBV30; j_call: TRBJ2-1; d_call: TRBD1
cdr3_nt: TGTGCCAGCAGCCGGGATGGGACTACCCAAGAGACCCAGTACTTC; cdr3_aa: CASSRDGTTQETQYF; clone_size: -; v_call: TRBV7-8; j_call: TRBJ2-5; d_call: TRBD2
cdr3_nt: TGTGCCAGCAGCCAAAACTTCCTTTCGGGAGGGCAGTACTTC; cdr3_aa: CASSQNFLSGGQYF; clone_size: -; v_call: TRBV27; j_call: TRBJ2-7; d_call: TRBD2
cdr3_nt: TGTGCCAGCAGCTTAGGACTGCGGAGATACGGGGGGGATGAGCAGTTCTTC; cdr3_aa: CASSLGLRRYGGDEQFF; clone_size: -; v_call: TRBV7-9; j_call: TRBJ2-1; d_call: TRBD2
cdr3_nt: TGCGCCAGCAGCTTGGATGGACAGGGAAACGAGCAGTACTTC; cdr3_aa: CASSLDGQGNEQYF; clone_size: -; v_call: TRBV5-1; j_call: TRBJ2-7; d_call: TRBD1
cdr3_nt: TGTGCCAGCTTCCCCGGGACAGGGAACCATGAGCAGTTCTTC; cdr3_aa: CASFPGTGNHEQFF; clone_size: -; v_call: TRBV18; j_call: TRBJ2-1; d_call: TRBD1
cdr3_nt: TGTGCCAGTAGCCTAGGCCCAAGGACAGGGGGCAGCCAAGAGACCCAGTACTTC; cdr3_aa: CASSLGPRTGGSQETQYF; clone_size: once; v_call: TRBV19; j_call: TRBJ2-5; d_call: TRBD1
cdr3_nt: TGTGCCAGCTCACCCGACAGGGTAGAAACTGAAGCTTTCTTT; cdr3_aa: CASSPDRVETEAFF; clone_size: -; v_call: TRBV18; j_call: TRBJ1-1; d_call: TRBD1
cdr3_nt: TGTGCCAGCAGCTTAACGGTCAATAGCAATCAGCCCCAGCATTTT; cdr3_aa: CASSLTVNSNQPQHF; clone_size: -; v_call: TRBV7-2; j_call: TRBJ1-5; d_call: -
cdr3_nt: TGTGCCAGCAGTGAAGATGGTTTCCCCGGGGACAGGGATGGCACTGAAGCTTTCTTT; cdr3_aa: CASSEDGFPGDRDGTEAFF; clone_size: -; v_call: TRBV2; j_call: TRBJ1-1; d_call: TRBD1
cdr3_nt: TGTGCCAGCAGCGAGACAAGTGATATAGAAGCTTTCTTT; cdr3_aa: CASSETSDIEAFF; clone_size: -; v_call: TRBV7-2; j_call: TRBJ1-1; d_call: -
cdr3_nt: TGTGCCAGCAGTATTCTAGCGGGGGGTCACGAGCAGTACTTC; cdr3_aa: CASSILAGGHEQYF; clone_size: -; v_call: TRBV27; j_call: TRBJ2-7; d_call: TRBD2
cdr3_nt: TGTGCCAGCAGCTTAGGTCGCAGAAGACTCGGGCAGTTCTTC; cdr3_aa: CASSLGRRRLGQFF; clone_size: -; v_call: TRBV7-2; j_call: TRBJ2-1; d_call: -
cdr3_nt: TGTGCCAGCAGCCAAGAGGGGACAGTCTCGCCTGGGGCCAACGTCCTGACTTTC; cdr3_aa: CASSQEGTVSPGANVLTF; clone_size: -; v_call: TRBV3-1/TRBV3-2; j_call: TRBJ2-6; d_call: TRBD1
cdr3_nt: TGTGCCACAGGGGAGGGCTATGGCTACACCTTC; cdr3_aa: CATGEGYGYTF; clone_size: -; v_call: TRBV15; j_call: TRBJ1-2; d_call: -
cdr3_nt: TGCAGCGTTTCTAGCGGTAGTGACACCGGGGAGCTGTTTTTT; cdr3_aa: CSVSSGSDTGELFF; clone_size: -; v_call: TRBV29-1; j_call: TRBJ2-2; d_call: TRBD2
cdr3_nt: TGTGCCAGCAGCCAATCAACTAGCGGGGGGTCGCATACGCAGTATTTT; cdr3_aa: CASSQSTSGGSHTQYF; clone_size: -; v_call: TRBV4-2; j_call: TRBJ2-3; d_call: TRBD2